Reported below is one T cell receptor (beta chain). This receptor's antigen is unknown. Base qualities are missing; no much larger clone stands one base away. The entire isolated RNA was reverse transcribed using the High Capacity cDNA Reverse Transcription Kit, and thus expressed TCRB transcripts were sequenced. Naive, central memory and regulatory T cell samples underwent deep immunoSEQ sequencing, averaging around 3.7 million total reads per sample. Sorted cells were lysed in RLT buffer, and RNA was extracted using DNase-treated RNeasy Micro or Mini kits according to cell number. Each cell subset was processed on its own to prevent cross-contamination, while patient and healthy donor samples were processed together. TCRB sequences were amplified from cDNA with the immunoSEQ multiplex PCR, producing 87-bp fragments spanning the CDR3 region. Sequencing of the amplicons was performed on the Illumina HiSeq platform. In the source study's methods: Synthetic template baselines were used to correct PCR bias computationally, reads within Hamming distance 2 were collapsed, and singletons that could not be merged were discarded. Reads were aligned against IMGT so that V, D and J genes, CDR3 length and insertions or deletions at six rearrangement sites could be assigned. Within each subset, clonotype counts were normalized to the number of sorted cells before true diversity and Gini coefficients were calculated with the tcR R package. Repertoire sharing was quantified using the overlap coefficient calculated on TCRB nucleotide sequences. As a proxy for the pre-selection repertoire, out-of-frame TCRB sequences from naive cells were analyzed. This immuneACCESS table, as held by TCRdb, lists in-frame sequences with V and J called but not all clones. Of the missing ones, under half trace to an unresolved V gene in checked studies; the others have no known cause. D and trimming come from the DNA, and the V and J calls and clone size come from that table. The sample records 600,000 to 750,000 clones, 12% of which are singletons. Around 0.12% of the sample is in the top ten clones.

The CDR3 numbers 17 residues from cysteine through phenylalanine. Just CDR3 DNA is preserved here, 51 bases in frame from base 1. After removal of 4 bases from V and 2 bases from J, the junction retains 13 bases not matched to a gene. Looking up the germline V gene yields CDR1 ENHRY and CDR2 SYGVKD. These data originate in a study of beta chain features in type 1 diabetes (dated by TCRdb to the late 2010s). For the study in its entirety: Mean age, gender distribution, total cell number and subset yield did not differ between patients and healthy donors. A total of 107,917,701 sorted cells were examined across all samples, and RNA yield correlated strongly with the number of cells per subset. The study compared the TCRB repertoires of sorted circulating CD4+ T cell subsets in recently diagnosed type 1 diabetes patients with those in matched healthy donors. Regulatory and stem cell-like memory subsets were obtained from only 8 patients and about 8 healthy donors, while naive and central memory subsets were obtained from all 30 or so donors.

What the authors observed across the whole study: The naive, central memory and regulatory TCRB repertoires appeared to resemble one another more closely among patients than among healthy donors. Because cDNA was sequenced instead of genomic DNA, highly expressing activated cells could be over-represented, though the groups showed no difference in activation or CD3 levels. Type 1 diabetes patients showed a moderate but significant shortening of TCRB CDR3 length in all four CD4+ subsets. Shorter templates might be favored by PCR, yet because patient and control samples were amplified and corrected together, any such skew would affect both groups equally. Fewer insertions and more nucleotide deletions at VDJ recombination sites were observed in patients with type 1 diabetes, implying thymic rearrangement abnormalities. HLA sub-analyses involved small numbers of individuals, so any influence of HLA type on TCRB rearrangement remained unresolved.

From each donor, a single peripheral blood sample of about 100 mL on average was drawn into heparinised tubes. A BD FACSAria II and a panel including CD45RO, CCR7, CD25, CD127, CD95 and CD27 were used to sort naive, central memory, regulatory and stem cell-like memory CD4+ T cells. Purity was above 95% for every sorted population. PBMCs were separated immediately by Lymphoprep density gradient centrifugation and were stained directly, without being cultured. Samples were stained and sorted in pairs, with one healthy donor and one patient per experiment, so that batch effects were minimized. The V and J genes are TRBV10-3 and TRBJ2-7; the central 8 bases match TRBD1. Sample: naive CD4+ T cells from blood. Read against the paper, the sample's cell subset or site label means: true naive CD4+ T cells. The clonotype originates from a man younger than 45 with type 1 diabetes. The CDR3 protein: CAISGSAPDRVTYEQYF. The DNA reads TGTGCCATCAGTGGTTCGGCCCCGGACAGGGTGACCTACGAGCAGTACTTC.